The 31 T cell receptor beta chains reported below all come from one sample, sequenced in a study of OX40 agonist ivuxolimab in advanced cancers. Clones were read by immunoSEQ multiplex PCR, and TCRdb kept only the in-frame ones, dropping some. The sample lists roughly 24,000 clones; approximately 85% were seen once. This specimen was CD4+ or CD8+ T cells sorted from blood, taken in a trial of the OX40 agonist ivuxolimab. The receptors stem from an adult with an advanced solid tumor such as melanoma, head and neck, liver or kidney cancer.

This clone was detected only once. The V gene is TRBV5-6, the J gene TRBJ2-4; 8 bases are shared with TRBD1. Germline loops: CDR1 SGHDT, CDR2 YYEEEE. The CDR3 loop spans 14 amino acids. V was clipped by 0 bases and J by 9 bases; unmatched bases: 5. The CDR3 protein is CASSLDVGQGIQYF. CDR3 nucleotides: TGTGCCAGCAGCTTGGACGTCGGACAGGGCATTCAGTACTTC.

To note about this clone: This specimen includes other DNA sequences encoding the same CDR3. V usage is TRBV9 and J usage is TRBJ2-5; perhaps TRBD2 as D (6 bases). This CDR3 has 14 amino acids. Trimming removed 2 bases at V and 2 bases at J, with 10 bases between. CDR1 is SGDLS, CDR2 YYNGEE, per germline. The CDR3 bases are TGTGCCAGCAGCGTTAGCGGAGGACAAGAGACCCAGTACTTC. Protein sequence: CASSVSGGQETQYF.

In the case of this clone: The junction departs from the called germline gene at one end, perhaps through a read error. The gene calls are TRBV10-2 and TRBJ1-1; maybe TRBD1 (5 bases). The CDR3 extends over 14 amino acids. CDR1 WSHSY and CDR2 SAAADI come from the germline V gene. Here the CDR3 DNA reads TGCGCCAGCCGGGCTGCGACAGAGAACCCTGAAGCTTCCTTT. Its translation: CASRAATENPEASF.

This clone showed up just once. The chain is built from TRBV4-3 and TRBJ1-2; tentatively, D is TRBD1 (6 bases). The V end was cut by 1 base, the J end by 3 bases, with 15 bases between. CDR3 length: 16 amino acids. CDR1 is LGHNA and CDR2 is YSLEER in the germline V gene. The CDR3 DNA follows: TGCGCCAGCAGCCAAGGGAGGGGGGGAGAGGACTATGGCTACACCTTC. Amino acids: CASSQGRGGEDYGYTF.

The CDR3 coding sequence is TGTGCCAGCAGCCTAGCGACGTACGAGCAGTACTTC. This gives the protein CASSLATYEQYF. V gene TRBV2 combines with J gene TRBJ2-7, with D possibly matching TRBD2 (6 bases). Germline V gene lookup returns CDR1 SNHLY and CDR2 FYNNEI. Trimming stripped 6 bases from V and 4 bases from J, with 10 bases between. CDR3 size: 12 residues.

The V call is TRBV9, the J call TRBJ2-2; D gene uncertain. The CDR3 extends over 15 amino acids. The V end was cut by 0 bases, the J end by 3 bases, with 9 bases between. The V gene's germline CDR1 is SGDLS and CDR2 YYNGEE. CDR3 nucleotide sequence: TGTGCCAGCAGCGTAGAAGGTGTGGACACCGGGGAGCTGTTTTTT. Encoded protein: CASSVEGVDTGELFF.

The V and J genes are TRBV5-1 and TRBJ2-7, with TRBD1 as a possible D gene (6 bases). The CDR3 runs to 15 residues. The V end lost 4 bases, the J end lost 0 bases, and 14 bases lay between the germline ends. Germline V lookup: CDR1 SGHRS, CDR2 YFSETQ. CDR3 loop: CASSQNRVSSYEQYF. The CDR3 DNA reads TGCGCCAGCAGCCAGAACAGGGTTAGCTCCTACGAGCAGTACTTC.

The rearrangement joins TRBV28 to TRBJ1-2; 9 nucleotides align to TRBD1. The germline V gene encodes CDR1 MDHEN and CDR2 SYDVKM. V shed 6 bases, J shed 2 bases, and the junction held 7 bases outside the gene matches. This CDR3 contains 15 residues. The CDR3 loop reads CASSPRDRANYGYTF. The CDR3 nucleotides are TGTGCCAGCAGCCCCCGGGACAGGGCGAACTATGGCTACACCTTC.

The gene calls are TRBV7-2 and TRBJ1-2, with D tentatively TRBD1 (6 bases). CDR3 length: 19 residues. V was shortened by 2 bases and J by 2 bases, with 24 bases between the two germline ends. Germline V gives CDR1 SGHTA, CDR2 FQGNSA. The CDR3 bases are TGTGCCAGCAGCTTACCGAAAGAGTTAGGGGGGTCCGTAAACTATGGCTACACCTTC. Its translation is CASSLPKELGGSVNYGYTF.

This sequence joins TRBV7-9 and TRBJ1-1; TRBD1 is a possible D gene (6 bases). Trimming shortened V by 5 bases and J by 7 bases, and 14 bases separated the two germline ends. Looked up from germline, CDR1 is SEHNR and CDR2 is FQNEAQ (reference sequence). This CDR3 is built from 13 residues. The chain's CDR3 is CASSADSYNEAFF. DNA for the CDR3: TGTGCCAGCAGCGCGGACAGCTACAATGAAGCTTTCTTT.

The genes are TRBV15 and TRBJ1-4; the D gene is possibly TRBD1 (6 bases). Trimming stripped 6 bases from V and 5 bases from J, with 16 bases between. The length of the CDR3 is 15 residues. Germline lookup yields CDR1 LNHNV and CDR2 YYDKDF (reference sequence). The CDR3 region has the DNA TGTGCCACCAGTCCCATGACAGGTCGAAATGAAAAACTGTTTTTT. Translated, it gives CATSPMTGRNEKLFF.

The chain uses TRBV7-9 and TRBJ2-6; D remains ambiguous. Germline CDR1 SEHNR, CDR2 FQNEAQ (reference sequence). This CDR3 is 15 amino acids long. The germline V and J ends were trimmed by 4 bases and 2 bases, with 9 bases remaining between them. CDR3 protein: CASSSQSTGANVLTF. CDR3 DNA: TGTGCCAGCAGCTCTCAGTCCACTGGGGCCAACGTCCTGACTTTC.

CDR3 sequence reads: CASSFQGTNEKLFF. For the CDR3, the DNA is TGTGCCAGCAGTTTTCAGGGGACTAATGAAAAACTGTTTTTT. The chain couples TRBV27 to TRBJ1-4; tentatively, D is TRBD1 (6 bases). CDR1 is MNHEY and CDR2 is SMNVEV in the germline V gene (reference sequence). Trimming cost V 3 bases and J 2 bases, with 7 bases left between them. The CDR3 is made up of 14 amino acids.

A few counts support this clone. The genes are TRBV9 and TRBJ1-3, with D uncertain. Trimming stripped 0 bases from V and 4 bases from J, with 5 bases between. CDR3 length: 13 residues. Germline-derived CDR1 and CDR2 are SGDLS and YYNGEE. The CDR3: CASSVEGGNTIYF. Here the CDR3 DNA reads TGTGCCAGCAGCGTAGAAGGGGGAAACACCATATATTTT.

The V gene is TRBV7-9, the J gene TRBJ2-5; D is unclear. CDR1 and CDR2 (germline): SEHNR, FQNEAQ (reference sequence). This CDR3 is 14 amino acids long. Trimming stripped 2 bases from V and 5 bases from J, with 12 bases between. The CDR3 loop reads CASSLLQLPETQYF. In DNA form, the CDR3 reads TGTGCCAGCAGCTTATTACAGCTCCCCGAGACCCAGTACTTC.

The CDR3 protein is CASNPTGGDTQYF. The DNA for the CDR3 is TGCGCCAGCAACCCGACAGGGGGAGATACGCAGTATTTT. The chain links TRBV5-1 to TRBJ2-3; 9 nucleotides agree with TRBD1. V was pared by 6 bases and J by 5 bases, with 4 bases of the junction left unmatched. Germline V CDR1 and CDR2: SGHRS, YFSETQ. This CDR3 is 13 amino acids long.

The chain carries TRBV11-3 and TRBJ2-3; TRBD2 aligns across 7 bases. The CDR3 runs 14 residues. Trimming cost V 5 bases and J 6 bases; bases outside gene matches: 8. Germline CDR1 SGHNT, CDR2 YENEEA. The CDR3 sequence: CASSPPGGGDTQYF. In DNA, the CDR3 is TGTGCCAGCAGCCCGCCGGGGGGAGGGGATACGCAGTATTTT. The full variable domain, completed using reference TRBV11-3 and TRBJ2-3, is EAGVVQSPRYKIIEKKQPVAFWCNPISGHNTLYWYLQNLGQGPELLIRYENEEAVDDSQLPKDRFSAERLKGVDSTLKIQPAELGDSAVYLCASSPPGGGDTQYFGPGTRLTVL.

The V gene is TRBV7-9, the J gene TRBJ1-1; D not certain. Trimming shortened V by 5 bases and J by 8 bases, and 12 bases separated the two germline ends. Germline V gene sequence: CDR1 SEHNR, CDR2 FQNEAQ (reference sequence). This CDR3 has 12 amino acids. CDR3 nucleotides: TGTGCCAGCAGCCAAGCACTTACAGAAGCTTTCTTT. It yields the protein CASSQALTEAFF.

The V gene is TRBV11-1, the J gene TRBJ2-2; weak D call: TRBD2 (6 bases). The CDR3 covers 15 residues. V was cut by 4 bases and J by 3 bases, with 12 bases left in between. CDR1 and CDR2 (germline): SGHAT, FQDESV (reference sequence). The CDR3 reads CASSSSGLYTGELFF. The CDR3 bases are TGTGCCAGCAGCTCATCGGGACTCTACACCGGGGAGCTGTTTTTT.

The J gene is TRBJ2-5, the V gene TRBV13; possible D gene TRBD1, 6 bases. Germline assignment: CDR1 PRHDT and CDR2 FYEKMQ (reference sequence). The germline V and J ends were trimmed by 5 bases and 4 bases, with 14 bases remaining between them. The CDR3 extends over 14 amino acids. Here the CDR3 reads CASSPGQGPETQYF. The CDR3 bases are TGTGCCAGCAGCCCTGGCCAGGGGCCAGAGACCCAGTACTTC. The whole variable domain, filled in from reference TRBV13 and TRBJ2-5, reads AAGVIQSPRHLIKEKRETATLKCYPIPRHDTVYWYQQGPGQDPQFLISFYEKMQSDKGSIPDRFSAQQFSDYHSELNMSSLELGDSALYFCASSPGQGPETQYFGPGTRLLVL.

V gene TRBV5-6 combines with J gene TRBJ2-5, with 10 bases lining up with TRBD2. This CDR3 has 15 residues. Trimming took 0 bases from V and 4 from J; bases not matched to a gene: 3. From germline, CDR1 is SGHDT and CDR2 YYEEEE. CDR3 nucleotide sequence: TGTGCCAGCAGCTTGGATCTAGCGGGGGCAGAGACCCAGTACTTC. Protein product: CASSLDLAGAETQYF. Together with reference TRBV5-6 and TRBJ2-5, the CDR3 gives the full variable domain: DAGVTQSPTHLIKTRGQQVTLRCSPKSGHDTVSWYQQALGQGPQFIFQYYEEEERQRGNFPDRFSGHQFPNYSSELNVNALLLGDSALYLCASSLDLAGAETQYFGPGTRLLVL.

This sequence joins TRBV11-2 and TRBJ1-2; D not resolved. Germline V lookup: CDR1 SGHAT, CDR2 FQNNGV. Trimming stripped 0 bases from V and 0 bases from J, with 8 bases between. The CDR3 loop spans 15 amino acids. The DNA for the CDR3 is TGTGCCAGCAGCTTAGAACGGAGAGCTAACTATGGCTACACCTTC. This sequence encodes CASSLERRANYGYTF.

The V gene is TRBV19, the J gene TRBJ2-3; a weak D match, TRBD1 (5 bases). This CDR3 is 17 amino acids long. The germline CDR1 and CDR2 sequences are LNHDA and SQIVND (reference sequence). V was clipped by 0 bases and J by 0 bases, with 13 bases between them. CDR3 in DNA: TGTGCCAGTAGTATAGATCTAGGGGTCCCTAGCACAGATACGCAGTATTTT. Translation gives CASSIDLGVPSTDTQYF. Combining the CDR3 with reference TRBV19 and TRBJ2-3 gives the whole variable domain DGGITQSPKYLFRKEGQNVTLSCEQNLNHDAMYWYRQDPGQGLRLIYYSQIVNDFQKGDIAEGYSVSREKKESFPLTVTSAQKNPTAFYLCASSIDLGVPSTDTQYFGPGTRLTVL.

The chain is built from TRBV27 and TRBJ2-2; D unclear. CDR1 MNHEY and CDR2 SMNVEV come from the germline V gene (reference sequence). The V end lost 3 bases, the J end lost 2 bases, and 4 bases lay between the germline ends. CDR3 length: 13 residues. The CDR3 DNA reads TGTGCCAGCAGTTTTTATAACACCGGGGAGCTGTTTTTT. Its protein is CASSFYNTGELFF.

This chain connects TRBV6-5 to TRBJ1-1; D call uncertain. The CDR3 sequence is 12 residues long. V was cut by 8 bases and J by 7 bases, with 14 bases left in between. Germline lookup yields CDR1 MNHEY and CDR2 SVGAGI. The chain's CDR3 is CASGSDTIEAFF. For the CDR3, the DNA is TGTGCCAGCGGGTCCGACACGATTGAAGCTTTCTTT.

The chain couples TRBV19 to TRBJ1-4, with D unclear. Germline CDR1 LNHDA, CDR2 SQIVND (reference sequence). V lost 10 bases and J lost 6, with 12 bases in between. The CDR3 is 12 amino acids. CDR3 residues: CATVGEDEKLFF. In DNA form, the CDR3 reads TGTGCCACAGTTGGCGAGGATGAAAAACTGTTTTTT.

The chain employs TRBV27 and TRBJ1-2, with 8 bases matching TRBD1. From germline, CDR1 is MNHEY and CDR2 SMNVEV (reference sequence). Trimming at V came to 7 bases and at J to 4 bases, leaving 17 bases not matched to a gene. The CDR3 runs 17 residues. In nucleotides, the CDR3 is TGTGCCAGCAAGATTGGGGGAGCAGGGGGCGCGAGCTATGGCTACACCTTC. It is translated as CASKIGGAGGASYGYTF.

The chain links TRBV7-9 to TRBJ2-6, with a tentative D call TRBD1 (5 bases). Germline values: CDR1 SEHNR, CDR2 FQNEAQ (reference sequence). The CDR3 extends over 17 amino acids. V was clipped by 4 bases and J by 0 bases, with 13 bases between them. CDR3 residues: CASSSSDMYSGANVLTF. CDR3 bases: TGTGCCAGCAGCTCCTCGGACATGTACTCTGGGGCCAACGTCCTGACTTTC. Looking up the rest from reference TRBV7-9 and TRBJ2-6 gives the full variable domain: DTGVSQNPRHKITKRGQNVTFRCDPISEHNRLYWYRQTLGQGPEFLTYFQNEAQLEKSRLLSDRFSAERPKGSFSTLEIQRTEQGDSAMYLCASSSSDMYSGANVLTFGAGSRLTVL.

J is TRBJ2-7 and V is TRBV13; weak D call: TRBD1 (6 bases). Germline CDR1 PRHDT, CDR2 FYEKMQ (reference sequence). CDR3 length equals 13 residues. Between the trimmed V and J ends, which lost 5 bases and 6 bases, there was a span of 14 bases. CDR3 nucleotides: TGTGCCAGCAGCCCAGGACAGTTCGGCGAGCAGTACTTC. It yields the protein CASSPGQFGEQYF. The entire variable domain, with the rest obtained from reference TRBV13 and TRBJ2-7, is as follows: AAGVIQSPRHLIKEKRETATLKCYPIPRHDTVYWYQQGPGQDPQFLISFYEKMQSDKGSIPDRFSAQQFSDYHSELNMSSLELGDSALYFCASSPGQFGEQYFGPGTRLTVT.

This clone has just one count. This chain joins TRBV2 and TRBJ2-3; no clear D gene. Trimming cost V 3 bases and J 4 bases, with 17 bases left between them. There are 16 residues in the CDR3. CDR1 is SNHLY and CDR2 is FYNNEI in the germline V gene. The CDR3 DNA sequence: TGTGCCAGCAGTGAGCCCGGCCGACAAGGCCCAGATACGCAGTATTTT. Its translation: CASSEPGRQGPDTQYF.

This clone has just one count. This chain links TRBV28 with TRBJ2-7; possibly TRBD1 for D (6 bases). The CDR3 has 18 residues. Trimming cost V 6 bases and J 0 bases, with 24 bases left between them. Per the germline V gene, CDR1 is MDHEN and CDR2 is SYDVKM. CDR3 in amino acids: CASSQEPPDSPSSYEQYF. For the CDR3, the DNA is TGTGCCAGCAGCCAAGAGCCCCCGGACAGCCCGAGCTCCTACGAGCAGTACTTC.